A selection of T cell receptor beta chains follows, all from one sample in a study of cytomegalovirus exposure and HLA in healthy donors. The protocol was immunoSEQ multiplex PCR, while the TCRdb copy is restricted to in-frame clones and leaves out a portion. The sample records fewer than 90,000 clones, 84% being singletons. Sequencing input: PBMCs. Receptor source: a woman aged 18-29 years in good health and CMV-seropositive. Each CDR3 is given with its conserved first and last residue. D genes are given only for firm matches. Only some rows state a clone size, as once, few, many or a class for expanded clones.

D gene	clone size	V gene	J gene	CDR3 DNA	CDR3 protein
TRBD1	-	TRBV7-2	TRBJ2-5	TGTGCCAGCTCCGGCCCACAGGGGAAAGGGTTCCAGTACTTC	CASSGPQGKGFQYF
-	-	TRBV7-2	TRBJ1-6	TGTGCCAGCAGCTATGTTCGAGGGGCAGGGGCCCTCCACTTT	CASSYVRGAGALHF
TRBD1	-	TRBV19	TRBJ2-1	TGTGCCAGTAGGGAAGACAGGGGGTACAATGAGCAGTTCTTC	CASREDRGYNEQFF
TRBD1	-	TRBV7-9	TRBJ2-7	TGTGCCAGCATGACAGGGGGCTACGAGCAGTACTTC	CASMTGGYEQYF
TRBD1	-	TRBV30	TRBJ1-1	TGTGCCTGGAGTACCGACAGGGCCTACACTGAAGCTTTCTTT	CAWSTDRAYTEAFF
TRBD1	-	TRBV28	TRBJ1-4	TGTGCCAGCAGTTCAGCCGGGACAGCCAATGAAAAACTGTTTTTT	CASSSAGTANEKLFF
-	-	TRBV5-1	TRBJ2-7	TGCGCCAGCAGCCAACCCCAGACGAAGATGGATGCGTTAGGGGCCTACGAGCAGTACTTC	CASSQPQTKMDALGAYEQYF
TRBD2	-	TRBV27	TRBJ2-1	TGTGCCAGCAGTCTCAAGGTCGGGCGGGGGTTAGGCAATGAGCAGTTCTTC	CASSLKVGRGLGNEQFF
TRBD1	-	TRBV28	TRBJ2-2	TGTGCCAGCAGTTTATGGGGCGATCCGTTGACAGGGGTCCCCGGGGAGCTGTTTTTT	CASSLWGDPLTGVPGELFF
TRBD2	-	TRBV4-2	TRBJ2-5	TGTGCCAGCAGCCAAGATGGAGCGGGGGGGCCAGAGACCCAGTACTTC	CASSQDGAGGPETQYF
-	-	TRBV7-9	TRBJ2-7	TGTGCCAGCAGCTTCCTCGTTACAGGGTCGGGCGAGCAGTACTTC	CASSFLVTGSGEQYF
-	-	TRBV6-5	TRBJ2-7	TGTGCCAGCAGTTATGAGTACGAGCAGTACTTC	CASSYEYEQYF
TRBD2	-	TRBV7-8	TRBJ2-1	TGTGCCAGCAGCTCGGGGACTAGCGGGGGGGCCGATGAGCAGTTCTTC	CASSSGTSGGADEQFF
-	-	TRBV6-4	TRBJ2-3	-	CASSDFRGEGCTDTQYF
TRBD2	-	TRBV9	TRBJ2-1	TGTGCCAGCAGTGTTCTCTTAGCGGGGGGGCACAATGAGCAGTTCTTC	CASSVLLAGGHNEQFF
-	-	TRBV2	TRBJ1-5	TGTGCCAGCAAGGCGGAGGGCAATCAGCCCCAGCATTTT	CASKAEGNQPQHF
TRBD1	-	TRBV4-2	TRBJ1-5	TGTGCCAGCAGCCAACGACAGGGGTTTACTCAGCCCCAGCATTTT	CASSQRQGFTQPQHF
-	few	TRBV28	TRBJ2-2	TGTGCCAGCACCAGGCGGGACTTGAGGGCCGGGGAGCTGTTTTTT	CASTRRDLRAGELFF
TRBD1	once	TRBV6-5	TRBJ2-7	TGTGCCAGCAGTTACTCGAATGTGACAGGGGGCGACGAGCAGTACTTC	CASSYSNVTGGDEQYF
TRBD1	-	TRBV10-3	TRBJ1-1	TGTGCCATCAGTGGGGGACAGGTGAACACTGAAGCTTTCTTT	CAISGGQVNTEAFF
TRBD1	-	TRBV2	TRBJ1-2	TGTGCCAGCAGTGAAGTCTCCGGGACAGGGGGAGGTGGCTACACCTTC	CASSEVSGTGGGGYTF
TRBD2	few	TRBV6-5	TRBJ2-7	TGTGCCAGCACCCCGGGACTAGCGAGGAACGAGCAGTACTTC	CASTPGLARNEQYF
-	-	TRBV7-2	TRBJ2-7	TGTGCCAGCAGCGGCGCACGAGGGCCCTACGAGCAGTACTTC	CASSGARGPYEQYF
-	-	TRBV19	TRBJ2-7	TGTGCCAGGGACTTTTTATACGAGCAGTACTTC	CARDFLYEQYF
TRBD2	-	TRBV11-3	TRBJ2-3	TGTGCCAGCAGCACCACTAGCGGGGGGGGCACAGATACGCAGTATTTT	CASSTTSGGGTDTQYF
TRBD2	-	TRBV18	TRBJ2-7	TGTGCCAGCTCACCGACCGGGACTAGCGGGGGGGCGGGCCACGAGCAGTACTTC	CASSPTGTSGGAGHEQYF
-	-	TRBV28	TRBJ1-1	TGTGCCAGCAGTCCAGAAACTACACCGGGTCCCAACACTGAAGCTTTCTTT	CASSPETTPGPNTEAFF
TRBD1	-	TRBV10-3	TRBJ2-7	TGTGCCATCCGACAGGGAAGGGACTACGAGCAGTACTTC	CAIRQGRDYEQYF
TRBD1	once	TRBV15	TRBJ1-2	TGTGCCACCAGCAGAGGCGGGTTACTAGGGGGCGGTGGCTACACCTTC	CATSRGGLLGGGGYTF
-	-	TRBV28	TRBJ2-7	TGTGCCAGCAGTCAGGGGATAAGGATTCGGTACGAGCAGTACTTC	CASSQGIRIRYEQYF
-	-	TRBV4-1	TRBJ1-4	TGCGCCAGCAGCCAAGATTGGGGGCATAATGAAAAACTGTTTTTT	CASSQDWGHNEKLFF
TRBD1	-	TRBV5-1	TRBJ1-3	TGCGCCAGCAGCTATGGAGGGACAGGATTAACCCCTAACACCATATATTTT	CASSYGGTGLTPNTIYF
-	few	TRBV5-1	TRBJ2-3	TGCGCCAGCAGCTTTGAGGGAGTGGGCACAGATACGCAGTATTTT	CASSFEGVGTDTQYF
TRBD2	-	TRBV9	TRBJ2-2	TGTGCCAGCAGCGTACTAGCGGATTACACCGGGGAGCTGTTTTTT	CASSVLADYTGELFF
TRBD2	-	TRBV30	TRBJ2-3	TGTGCCTCCTCTCTAGCGGGGGGATATACGCAGTATTTT	CASSLAGGYTQYF